A single sample is the source of the 21 T cell receptor beta chains below, sequenced in a study of cytomegalovirus exposure and HLA in healthy donors. Primers included in the PCR were 60 Vbeta and 13 Jbeta primers. The table came from immunoSEQ multiplex PCR; TCRdb's copy has only in-frame clones and leaves some out. The sample records more than 95,000 clones, 75% to 80% being singletons. The sequenced sample consisted of PBMCs. The receptors were sampled from a woman in her thirties or forties in good health and CMV-seronegative.

The genes are TRBV4-1 and TRBJ1-5; maybe TRBD1 (6 bases). Trimming removed 2 bases from V and 3 bases from J, with 17 bases in between. CDR3 size: 17 residues. The germline V gene has CDR1 MGHRA and CDR2 YSYEKL. The CDR3 region is CASSQLYAGAPNQPQHF. The DNA for the CDR3 is TGCGCCAGCAGCCAACTATACGCAGGGGCCCCCAATCAGCCCCAGCATTTT.

The chain is built from TRBV5-4 and TRBJ2-7; 9 bases agree with TRBD2. CDR3 length equals 16 residues. The V and J ends lost 0 bases and 4 bases, in that order; junction bases with no gene match: 8. Germline CDR1 is SGHNT and CDR2 is YYREEE (reference sequence). The CDR3 reads CASSLGPAGGAYEQYF. The CDR3, as DNA: TGTGCCAGCAGCTTGGGCCCAGCGGGAGGCGCATACGAGCAGTACTTC.

The chain is built from TRBV7-2 and TRBJ2-1, with a tentative D call TRBD2 (6 bases). The CDR3 contains 16 residues. The V gene lost 1 base and the J gene lost 3 bases, with 13 bases spanning the gap. CDR1 and CDR2 (germline): SGHTA, FQGNSA. CDR3 loop: CASSLGASVVYNEQFF. CDR3 DNA: TGTGCCAGCAGCTTAGGTGCTAGCGTAGTCTACAATGAGCAGTTCTTC.

The J gene is TRBJ2-3, the V gene TRBV7-9; maybe TRBD2 (5 bases). The V gene lost 5 bases and the J gene lost 5 bases, with 8 bases spanning the gap. The CDR3 is 12 amino acids. Germline lookup yields CDR1 SEHNR and CDR2 FQNEAQ (reference sequence). The CDR3 region has the DNA TGTGCCAGCAGCCCCGCGGGAGATACGCAGTATTTT. It codes for CASSPAGDTQYF.

The chain has TRBV6-5 and TRBJ1-5; unclear D gene. Germline CDR1 is MNHEY and CDR2 is SVGAGI. CDR3 length: 13 amino acids. The V and J ends lost 2 bases and 5 bases respectively, with 7 bases between them. CDR3 bases: TGTGCCAGCAGTTACGGGAGGTATCAGCCCCAGCATTTT. As protein: CASSYGRYQPQHF.

V and J are TRBV28 and TRBJ1-6; D unclear. The CDR3 covers 13 residues. V lost 8 bases and J 6 bases, leaving 11 bases between the germline ends. CDR1 and CDR2 from the germline V gene are MDHEN and SYDVKM. CDR3 in DNA: TGTGCCAGCTGGAGGGCGGCTAATTCACCCCTCCACTTT. Encoded protein: CASWRAANSPLHF.

This clone was observed a few times. The genes are TRBV6-5 and TRBJ1-6; the D gene is possibly TRBD1 (6 bases). The V gene lost 5 bases and the J gene lost 7 bases, with 12 bases spanning the gap. CDR3 size: 14 residues. The germline CDR1 and CDR2 sequences are MNHEY and SVGAGI. The CDR3 DNA sequence: TGTGCCAGCAGTAGACAGGCGCCAAATTCACCCCTCCACTTT. It codes for CASSRQAPNSPLHF.

On this clone itself: Other DNA sequences of this sample code for an identical CDR3. CDR3 amino acids: CSASYETQYF. The CDR3, as DNA: TGCAGTGCTAGCTACGAGACCCAGTACTTC. This chain uses TRBV20-1 with TRBJ2-5; D is unresolved. Germline CDR1 is DFQATT and CDR2 is SNEGSKA (reference sequence). The CDR3 has 10 residues. The V and J ends lost 3 bases and 5 bases respectively, with 4 bases between them.

V gene TRBV4-1 combines with J gene TRBJ2-5; TRBD1 aligns across 7 bases. V lost 1 base to trimming and J lost 5 bases; unmatched junction nucleotides: 10. Germline V gene sequence: CDR1 MGHRA, CDR2 YSYEKL. The CDR3 is made up of 16 amino acids. In nucleotides, the CDR3 is TGCGCCAGCAGCCAAGCGGAGACAGGGAGTCTGGAGACCCAGTACTTC. It yields the protein CASSQAETGSLETQYF.

This clone has a handful of counts. The chain carries TRBV10-3 and TRBJ1-1; D remains unclear. CDR3 length: 12 amino acids. Trimming left V 7 bases short and J 4 bases short, with 10 bases between. Looked up from germline, CDR1 is ENHRY and CDR2 is SYGVKD. The CDR3 is CAITAGGTEAFF. In DNA form, the CDR3 reads TGTGCCATCACCGCCGGTGGCACTGAAGCTTTCTTT.

The chain uses TRBV5-1 and TRBJ1-6; D is possibly TRBD1 (5 bases). CDR1 is SGHRS and CDR2 is YFSETQ in the germline V gene. Trimming pared 2 bases from V and 10 bases from J, leaving 16 bases between. The CDR3 runs 15 residues. The DNA for the CDR3 is TGCGCCAGCAGCTTAATGCAGGGAAGACGCTCACCCCTCCACTTT. Amino acids: CASSLMQGRRSPLHF. Supplemented by reference TRBV5-1 and TRBJ1-6, the full variable domain reads KAGVTQTPRYLIKTRGQQVTLSCSPISGHRSVSWYQQTPGQGLQFLFEYFSETQRNKGNFPGRFSGRQFSNSRSEMNVSTLELGDSALYLCASSLMQGRRSPLHFGNGTRLTVT.

Remarks on this clone: Germline and junction disagree at one end, which may indicate a read error. The V gene is TRBV7-9, the J gene TRBJ2-2; D gene unclear. The CDR3 sequence is 15 residues long. Germline V gives CDR1 SEHNR, CDR2 FQNEAQ (reference sequence). This CDR3 is CSSSLVASNTGELFF. The DNA of the CDR3 is TGTTCCAGCAGCTTGGTGGCTTCGAACACCGGGGAGCTGTTTTTT. Filled out from reference TRBV7-9 and TRBJ2-2, the complete variable domain reads DTGVSQNPRHKITKRGQNVTFRCDPISEHNRLYWYRQTLGQGPEFLTYFQNEAQLEKSRLLSDRFSAERPKGSFSTLEIQRTEQGDSAMYLCSSSLVASNTGELFFGEGSRLTVL.

The V gene is TRBV10-3, the J gene TRBJ1-2, with D possibly being TRBD1 (5 bases). Germline assignment: CDR1 ENHRY and CDR2 SYGVKD. The CDR3 loop spans 16 amino acids. Trimming took off 1 base at V and 2 bases at J, with 14 bases between the two ends. CDR3 protein: CAISEFAGQGNYGYTF. Here the CDR3 DNA reads TGTGCCATCAGTGAGTTCGCCGGGCAGGGAAACTATGGCTACACCTTC.

This chain connects TRBV28 to TRBJ2-7; 9 bases are shared with TRBD2. Germline CDR1 is MDHEN and CDR2 is SYDVKM. The CDR3 totals 15 residues. The V gene end was trimmed by 5 bases and the J gene end by 6 bases; junction bases not matched to a gene: 11. CDR3 in DNA: TGTGCCAGCAGTGGGCTAGCGGGATATTTAGGCGAGCAGTACTTC. Its protein product is CASSGLAGYLGEQYF.

This clone was seen a few times. The rearrangement uses TRBV7-2 and TRBJ1-2; 8 bases align to TRBD1. V dropped 1 base and J dropped 6; count of bases not matched to a gene: 10. Germline CDR1 SGHTA, CDR2 FQGNSA. The CDR3 totals 16 residues. CDR3 sequence reads: CASSLDGRAGGDGYTF. For the CDR3, the DNA is TGTGCCAGCAGCTTAGATGGTCGGGCAGGGGGCGATGGCTACACCTTC.

The CDR3 region has the DNA TGTGCCAGCAGCGTAGGGGCGGGGGGTAGCACAGATACGCAGTATTTT. Translated, it gives CASSVGAGGSTDTQYF. J is TRBJ2-3 and V is TRBV9; 8 bases line up with TRBD2. J gave up 0 bases and V 0 bases, and 3 bases lay outside the gene matches. This CDR3 is 16 amino acids long. Germline CDR1 reads SGDLS; CDR2 reads YYNGEE.

There are a few counts of this clone. The rearrangement links TRBV6-6 to TRBJ2-6; no firm D call. The CDR3 is 15 amino acids. V was cut by 6 bases and J by 0 bases, with 9 bases left in between. Germline loops: CDR1 MNHNY, CDR2 SVGAGI (reference sequence). Here the CDR3 DNA reads TGTGCCAGCAGAGAGATCCGCTCTGGGGCCAACGTCCTGACTTTC. Translated: CASREIRSGANVLTF.

The rearrangement links TRBV7-9 to TRBJ2-6; D is undetermined. Trimming cost V 10 bases and J 4 bases, with 11 bases left between them. Looked up from germline, CDR1 is SEHNR and CDR2 is FQNEAQ (reference sequence). This CDR3 spans 13 amino acids. The DNA of the CDR3 is TGTGCCATCCCTTTACTGGGGGCCAACGTCCTGACTTTC. This translates into CAIPLLGANVLTF.

This clone came up once. V usage is TRBV28 and J usage is TRBJ1-3; 9 bases are shared with TRBD1. Losses at the gene ends were 4 bases for V and 0 bases for J; bases not matched to a gene: 4. CDR3 size: 16 residues. Germline V gives CDR1 MDHEN, CDR2 SYDVKM. CDR3 nucleotide sequence: TGTGCCAGCAGTTCCGGGACAGGGTACTCTGGAAACACCATATATTTT. It is translated as CASSSGTGYSGNTIYF. The full variable domain, in which reference TRBV28 and TRBJ1-3 provide the parts outside the CDR3, is DVKVTQSSRYLVKRTGEKVFLECVQDMDHENMFWYRQDPGLGLRLIYFSYDVKMKEKGDIPEGYSVSREKKERFSLILESASTNQTSMYLCASSSGTGYSGNTIYFGEGSWLTVV.

This sequence joins TRBV28 and TRBJ2-3; possible D gene TRBD2, 6 bases. V shed 1 base and J shed 2 bases, with 10 bases lying between them. Germline V gene sequence: CDR1 MDHEN, CDR2 SYDVKM. The CDR3 extends over 15 amino acids. The CDR3 protein is CASSLLGDFTDTQYF. The CDR3, as DNA: TGTGCCAGCAGTTTATTGGGGGACTTCACAGATACGCAGTATTTT.

DNA for the CDR3: TGTGCCAGCAGCCCCGGGGACTCCTACTACGAGCAGTACTTC. This gives the protein CASSPGDSYYEQYF. The rearrangement joins TRBV7-9 to TRBJ2-7; tentative D call: TRBD2 (6 bases). V lost 5 bases to trimming and J lost 3 bases, with 14 bases between them. Germline CDR1 SEHNR, CDR2 FQNEAQ (reference sequence). This CDR3 is built from 14 residues.